The subject of this entry is one TCR beta chain. The entry originates in a study of blood T cell repertoires in COVID-19. Study background: Some COVID-19 samples were acute and others convalescent; all came from the United States, Italy and Spain. T cells, B-cell-depleted T cells, or PBMCs supplied cDNA or gDNA.

Germline V CDR1 and CDR2: MNHEY, SMNVEV (reference sequence). The CDR3 consists of 19 residues. V lost 5 bases and J lost 3; bases outside the gene matches: 14. Participant-reported clinical history was the basis for cohort assignment. Per the original methods: Amplification of reference gene primers provided the estimated nucleated cell counts. Method: immunoSEQ multiplex PCR; TCRdb's copy keeps in-frame clones and lacks some. Clonal size and the V and J genes are those of that table, whereas D and trimming came from the DNA. The table lists some 330,000 clones, 92% of them singletons. The clonotype originates from a woman under 40 who had recovered from COVID-19. The chain has TRBV27 and TRBJ2-3; 13 bases fit TRBD2. Sequenced material: PBMCs or T cells enriched from blood (not recorded which). CDR3 nucleotide sequence: TGTGCCAGCAGTCTGCGAGTAGGGACTAGCGGGACAATGACAGATACGCAGTATTTT. Translation gives CASSLRVGTSGTMTDTQYF.